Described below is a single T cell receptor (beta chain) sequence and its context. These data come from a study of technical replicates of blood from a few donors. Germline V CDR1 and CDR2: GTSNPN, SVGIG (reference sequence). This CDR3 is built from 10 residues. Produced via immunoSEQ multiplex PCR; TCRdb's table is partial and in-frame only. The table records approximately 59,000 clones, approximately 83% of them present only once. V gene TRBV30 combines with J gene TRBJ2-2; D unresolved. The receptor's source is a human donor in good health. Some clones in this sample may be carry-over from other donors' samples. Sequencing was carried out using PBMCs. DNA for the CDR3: TGTGCATATGCTATCCGGGAGCTGTTTTTT. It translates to CAYAIRELFF.